Below, 30 T cell receptor beta chains from the same sample are listed, as sequenced in a study of T-cell memory formation after mild COVID-19. TCRdb redid the calling of the 5' RACE reads with MiXCR, one entry per CDR3 protein. The repertoire consists of around 180,000 distinct CDR3 sequences, with less than 20% occurring once and the leading ten covering roughly 3.8%. The sample comprised PBMCs or a T cell subset sorted from them (not recorded which). Source of these receptors: a man in his late teens or twenties who had mild COVID-19 (a few samples of this study predate the infection). Cell type and time point are not known.

J is TRBJ2-7 and V is TRBV18; D tentatively reads TRBD1 or TRBD2 (5 bases each). The CDR3 consists of 14 residues. The germline V gene encodes CDR1 KGHSH and CDR2 LQKENI. V was clipped by 2 bases and J by 4 bases, with 12 bases between them. CDR3 in DNA: TGTGCCAGCTCACCAACAGGACTTTTTTACGAGCAGTACTTC. As protein: CASSPTGLFYEQYF.

This clonotype was seen more than once but under ten times. The gene calls are TRBV7-2 and TRBJ2-7, with D unresolved. Trimming pared 1 base from V and 1 base from J, leaving 5 bases between. This CDR3 is built from 13 residues. CDR1 is SGHTA, CDR2 FQGNSA, per germline. CDR3 DNA sequence: TGTGCCAGCAGCTTAGGGTTTTCCTACGAGCAGTACTTC. Protein product: CASSLGFSYEQYF. Full variable domain (missing parts from reference TRBV7-2 and TRBJ2-7): GAGVSQSPSNKVTEKGKDVELRCDPISGHTALYWYRQSLGQGLEFLIYFQGNSAPDKSGLPSDRFSAERTGGSVSTLTIQRTQQEDSAVYLCASSLGFSYEQYFGPGTRLTVT.

J is TRBJ2-1 and V is TRBV4-3; a possible D gene is TRBD1 (5 bases). The CDR3 runs 15 residues. Germline-derived CDR1 and CDR2 are LGHNA and YSLEER. Deletions cut 0 bases from V and 3 bases from J, with 9 bases between. CDR3 nucleotides: TGCGCCAGCAGCCAAGATGATCAGGGCTACAATGAGCAGTTCTTC. Its protein product is CASSQDDQGYNEQFF.

Ten or more counts support this clonotype. The chain couples TRBV24-1 to TRBJ2-1; 7 bases are shared with TRBD2. CDR1 is KGHDR, CDR2 SFDVKD, per germline. The CDR3 covers 15 residues. V gave up 4 bases and J gave up 8 bases; unmatched junction bases: 10. CDR3 coding DNA: TGTGCCACCAGTGACGGGGGGTCCTCTGGCGATGAGCAGTTCTTC. Its translation: CATSDGGSSGDEQFF.

This chain links TRBV7-2 with TRBJ2-7, with 7 bases that match TRBD2. The junction had 7 bases not matched to a gene; V was cut back by 5 bases and J by 3 bases. The length of the CDR3 is 14 residues. Germline lookup yields CDR1 SGHTA and CDR2 FQGNSA. CDR3 region: CASSATSAHYEQYF. The CDR3 nucleotides read TGTGCCAGCAGCGCCACTAGCGCCCACTACGAGCAGTACTTC. The whole variable domain, remainder taken from reference TRBV7-2 and TRBJ2-7, is GAGVSQSPSNKVTEKGKDVELRCDPISGHTALYWYRQSLGQGLEFLIYFQGNSAPDKSGLPSDRFSAERTGGSVSTLTIQRTQQEDSAVYLCASSATSAHYEQYFGPGTRLTVT.

This clonotype was detected only a few times. The chain carries TRBV5-1 and TRBJ1-2; a possible D gene is TRBD1 (5 bases). Germline V gene sequence: CDR1 SGHRS, CDR2 YFSETQ. V was cut by 7 bases and J by 8 bases, with 18 bases left in between. This CDR3 contains 13 residues. CDR3 region: CASAELRGTGYTF. CDR3 nucleotide sequence: TGCGCCAGCGCCGAACTTAGGGGTACCGGCTACACCTTC.

This clonotype was recorded a few times. This chain uses TRBV4-2 with TRBJ1-3, with TRBD1 matching over 10 bases. The J segment lost 9 bases and the V segment lost 0 bases, leaving 5 bases of the junction unmatched. Per the germline V gene, CDR1 is LGHNA and CDR2 is YNFKEQ. The CDR3 consists of 15 residues. This CDR3 is CASSQDGTGEATIYF. As DNA, the CDR3 is TGTGCCAGCAGCCAAGATGGGACAGGGGAGGCCACCATATATTTT.

This clonotype was counted only a few times. The chain links TRBV7-9 to TRBJ2-5; perhaps TRBD1 as D (6 bases). V gave up 5 bases and J gave up 5 bases, with 15 bases separating them. Germline V gives CDR1 SEHNR, CDR2 FQNEAQ (reference sequence). This CDR3 contains 14 residues. The CDR3 region is CASSNQGNWETQYF. The CDR3 DNA reads TGTGCCAGCAGCAATCAGGGGAATTGGGAGACCCAGTACTTC. Combining the CDR3 with reference TRBV7-9 and TRBJ2-5 gives the whole variable domain DTGVSQNPRHKITKRGQNVTFRCDPISEHNRLYWYRQTLGQGPEFLTYFQNEAQLEKSRLLSDRFSAERPKGSFSTLEIQRTEQGDSAMYLCASSNQGNWETQYFGPGTRLLVL.

V and J are TRBV20-1 and TRBJ2-7; D unresolved. In germline, CDR1 is DFQATT, CDR2 SNEGSKA (reference sequence). The CDR3 has 13 residues. CDR3: CRERSDTDYEQYF. The DNA of the CDR3 is TGCAGGGAGAGGAGTGACACGGACTACGAGCAGTACTTC.

This clonotype was counted between two and nine times. Here the CDR3 reads CASSPSVGTGESDTQYF. The CDR3 region has the DNA TGTGCCAGCTCACCTTCGGTGGGGACAGGAGAGTCAGATACGCAGTATTTT. The rearrangement uses TRBV18 and TRBJ2-3; 8 bases match TRBD1. The germline V gene has CDR1 KGHSH and CDR2 LQKENI. The V and J ends lost 3 bases and 4 bases, in that order; junction bases with no gene match: 12. This CDR3 is 17 amino acids long. The entire variable domain, with the rest obtained from reference TRBV18 and TRBJ2-3, is as follows: NAGVMQNPRHLVRRRGQEARLRCSPMKGHSHVYWYRQLPEEGLKFMVYLQKENIIDESGMPKERFSAEFPKEGPSILRIQQVVRGDSAAYFCASSPSVGTGESDTQYFGPGTRLTVL.

This clonotype came up a few times. The chain carries TRBV7-2 and TRBJ2-5, with D unresolved. CDR3 length: 12 residues. V gave up 4 bases and J gave up 4 bases, with 7 bases separating them. Germline V gives CDR1 SGHTA, CDR2 FQGNSA. The CDR3 loop is CASSSSRETQYF. The CDR3 DNA reads as TGTGCCAGCAGCTCTAGTAGAGAGACCCAGTACTTC.

This sequence joins TRBV7-2 and TRBJ1-5, with 8 bases identical to TRBD1. Unmatched junction bases numbered 5, after V lost 8 bases and J lost 5 bases. The CDR3 totals 13 residues. In germline, CDR1 is SGHTA, CDR2 FQGNSA. The CDR3 is CASGVTGDQPQHF. CDR3 DNA sequence: TGTGCCAGCGGTGTGACAGGGGATCAGCCCCAGCATTTT.

The genes are TRBV4-1 and TRBJ2-3; D ambiguous. V lost 4 bases and J 2 bases, leaving 10 bases between the germline ends. This CDR3 spans 14 amino acids. CDR1 is MGHRA and CDR2 is YSYEKL in the germline V gene. CDR3: CASSRPAPTDTQYF. In nucleotides, the CDR3 is TGCGCCAGCAGCCGGCCGGCCCCCACAGATACGCAGTATTTT.

This clonotype has only a few counts. The rearrangement joins TRBV7-9 to TRBJ1-2, with D perhaps matching TRBD1 (6 bases). In germline, CDR1 is SEHNR, CDR2 FQNEAQ (reference sequence). The CDR3 totals 14 residues. Trimming left V 3 bases short and J 6 bases short, with 14 bases between. The CDR3 nucleotides are TGTGCCAGCAGCTTCACGCAGGGGCTCGATGGCTACACCTTC. Residues: CASSFTQGLDGYTF. Full variable domain (remainder filled in from reference TRBV7-9 and TRBJ1-2): DTGVSQNPRHKITKRGQNVTFRCDPISEHNRLYWYRQTLGQGPEFLTYFQNEAQLEKSRLLSDRFSAERPKGSFSTLEIQRTEQGDSAMYLCASSFTQGLDGYTFGSGTRLTVV.

This clonotype was seen a handful of times. This chain joins TRBV7-9 and TRBJ1-1, with TRBD1 identical over 10 bases. V was clipped by 0 bases and J by 0 bases; unmatched bases: 7. The length of the CDR3 is 18 residues. Germline V gene data show CDR1 as SEHNR and CDR2 as FQNEAQ (reference sequence). The CDR3: CASSLARGQGHMNTEAFF. As DNA, the CDR3 is TGTGCCAGCAGCTTAGCGAGGGGACAGGGGCACATGAACACTGAAGCTTTCTTT.

The J gene is TRBJ2-3, the V gene TRBV7-2, with 15 bases lining up with TRBD2. V was clipped by 5 bases and J by 5 bases; unmatched bases: 5. The CDR3 consists of 16 residues. Per germline, CDR1 SGHTA and CDR2 FQGNSA. The CDR3, as DNA: TGTGCCAGCAGCCCGACGGGACTAGCGGGGGGAGATACGCAGTATTTT. Its translation is CASSPTGLAGGDTQYF.

The CDR3 DNA sequence: TGTGCCAGCAGCTCAACCCGGGACAGATATTCACCCCTCCACTTT. Protein sequence: CASSSTRDRYSPLHF. The chain joins TRBV7-2 to TRBJ1-6; TRBD1 agrees at 7 bases. The CDR3 has 15 amino acids. After removal of 4 bases from V and 8 bases from J, the junction contained 8 bases not matched to a gene. Germline V lookup: CDR1 SGHTA, CDR2 FQGNSA.

The rearrangement joins TRBV9 to TRBJ2-1; TRBD2 aligns across 7 bases. V was clipped by 0 bases and J by 1 base; unmatched bases: 4. The germline V gene encodes CDR1 SGDLS and CDR2 YYNGEE. The CDR3 contains 16 residues. The CDR3: CASSVAGAGSYNEQFF. CDR3 DNA: TGTGCCAGCAGCGTAGCGGGAGCGGGGTCCTACAATGAGCAGTTCTTC.

This clonotype was picked up a small number of times. V is TRBV29-1 and J is TRBJ2-5, with D tentatively TRBD1 (6 bases). The CDR3 consists of 13 residues. V was clipped by 6 bases and J by 4 bases, with 15 bases between them. Germline CDR1 reads SQVTM; CDR2 reads ANQGSEA. CDR3 coding DNA: TGCAGCGTAGCCACAGGGTTCGCAGAGACCCAGTACTTC. Translating it yields CSVATGFAETQYF.

The chain uses TRBV6-5 and TRBJ2-3; 11 bases fit TRBD1. The CDR3 extends over 14 amino acids. Germline loops: CDR1 MNHEY, CDR2 SVGAGI. V dropped 10 bases and J dropped 2; count of bases not matched to a gene: 5. CDR3 protein: CATGQGANTDTQYF. The CDR3 bases are TGTGCCACCGGACAGGGGGCTAACACAGATACGCAGTATTTT.

A note on this clonotype: An end of the junction does not agree with germline; a read error may underlie this. The rearrangement uses TRBV7-7 and TRBJ2-2, with D perhaps matching TRBD2 (7 bases). The CDR3 consists of 15 residues. CDR1 and CDR2 from the germline V gene are SSHAT and FNYEAQ (reference sequence). CDR3 nucleotides: TGTGCTAGCAGCTTAGGGGGGGCTGGCACCGGGGAGCTGTTTTTT. It yields the protein CASSLGGAGTGELFF.

This chain joins TRBV12-3 or TRBV12-4 and TRBJ2-7, with 9 bases fitting TRBD2. Trimming removed 5 bases from V and 9 bases from J; junction bases left unmatched: 8. This CDR3 contains 13 residues. CDR3 DNA: TGTGCCAGCAGTCAGCGGGGGGCCACCGGGCAGTACTTC. This translates into CASSQRGATGQYF.

This clonotype was detected only a few times. The V and J genes are TRBV5-5 and TRBJ2-1; D unclear. The germline CDR1 and CDR2 sequences are SGHKS and YYEKEE (reference sequence). The CDR3 totals 15 residues. Trimming pared 1 base from V and 7 bases from J, leaving 15 bases between. CDR3 nucleotide sequence: TGTGCCAGCAGCTTGTTTCCCGGGTTGGTAAATGAGCAGTTCTTC. Translating it yields CASSLFPGLVNEQFF. Using reference TRBV5-5 and TRBJ2-1 for the parts outside the CDR3, the full variable domain is DAGVTQSPTHLIKTRGQQVTLRCSPISGHKSVSWYQQVLGQGPQFIFQYYEKEERGRGNFPDRFSARQFPNYSSELNVNALLLGDSALYLCASSLFPGLVNEQFFGPGTRLTVL.

Turning to this clonotype: One end of the junction does not line up with germline, which may come from a read error. The chain recombines TRBV4-3 with TRBJ2-2; D is ambiguous. CDR3 length: 15 amino acids. In germline, CDR1 is LGHNA, CDR2 YSLEER. As DNA, the CDR3 is TGCGCCAGCAGCCAGGGCCTATGGAACGCCGGGGAGCTGTTTTTT. It encodes CASSQGLWNAGELFF.

The chain joins TRBV5-8 to TRBJ2-7, with D possibly called TRBD1 or TRBD2 (6 bases each). Trimming took 4 bases from V and 5 from J, leaving 10 bases between them. The germline V gene has CDR1 SGHTS and CDR2 YDEGEE. The CDR3 runs to 12 residues. CDR3 sequence (DNA): TGTGCCAGCAGCCTAGGGGGGCACGAGCAGTACGTC. It translates to CASSLGGHEQYV.

This rearrangement joins TRBV7-9 to TRBJ1-4; TRBD1 matches at 7 bases. Germline trimming cut 5 bases from V and 5 bases from J; bases unmatched to any gene: 8. The V gene's germline CDR1 is SEHNR and CDR2 FQNEAQ (reference sequence). This CDR3 is built from 15 residues. The CDR3 nucleotides are TGTGCCAGCAGCGCCGCGACAGGGCTCAATGAAAAACTGTTTTTT. This encodes CASSAATGLNEKLFF.

The V gene is TRBV29-1, the J gene TRBJ1-2; D not resolved. Per the germline V gene, CDR1 is SQVTM and CDR2 is ANQGSEA. The length of the CDR3 is 13 residues. V gave up 4 bases and J gave up 4 bases, with 13 bases separating them. CDR3 in DNA: TGCAGCGTTGGAGGCGGGGTTGGCTATGGCTACACCTTC. Its translation is CSVGGGVGYGYTF. The full variable domain, rest sourced from reference TRBV29-1 and TRBJ1-2, is SAVISQKPSRDICQRGTSLTIQCQVDSQVTMMFWYRQQPGQSLTLIATANQGSEATYESGFVIDKFPISRPNLTFSTLTVSNMSPEDSSIYLCSVGGGVGYGYTFGSGTRLTVV.

J is TRBJ1-5 and V is TRBV23-1; 7 nucleotides line up with TRBD1. TRBV23-1 belongs to the ORF category, with a function that is uncertain. The CDR3 spans 13 residues. The V gene end was trimmed by 7 bases and the J gene end by 5 bases; junction bases not matched to a gene: 5. CDR3 in DNA: TGCGCCAGCACCCGACAGGGCTATCAGCCCCAGCATTTT. Translating gives CASTRQGYQPQHF.

This clonotype was counted only a few times. The chain is built from TRBV30 and TRBJ1-1; TRBD1 might be the D (5 bases). Trimming shortened V by 0 bases and J by 10 bases, and 9 bases separated the two germline ends. Germline loops: CDR1 GTSNPN, CDR2 SVGIG (reference sequence). This CDR3 has 11 residues. The CDR3 nucleotides read TGTGCCTGGAGTGTACAGGAGGCAGCTTTCTTT. Translation gives CAWSVQEAAFF.

This clonotype was detected a few times. This chain uses TRBV5-1 with TRBJ2-1, with D possibly being TRBD2 (5 bases). The CDR3 is 14 residues long. Germline V CDR1 and CDR2: SGHRS, YFSETQ. The ends were cut back, 0 bases at V and 8 bases at J, with 12 bases in the middle. The CDR3, as DNA: TGCGCCAGCAGCTTGGTCCCGCCGAGGGATGAGCAGTTCTTC. As protein: CASSLVPPRDEQFF.